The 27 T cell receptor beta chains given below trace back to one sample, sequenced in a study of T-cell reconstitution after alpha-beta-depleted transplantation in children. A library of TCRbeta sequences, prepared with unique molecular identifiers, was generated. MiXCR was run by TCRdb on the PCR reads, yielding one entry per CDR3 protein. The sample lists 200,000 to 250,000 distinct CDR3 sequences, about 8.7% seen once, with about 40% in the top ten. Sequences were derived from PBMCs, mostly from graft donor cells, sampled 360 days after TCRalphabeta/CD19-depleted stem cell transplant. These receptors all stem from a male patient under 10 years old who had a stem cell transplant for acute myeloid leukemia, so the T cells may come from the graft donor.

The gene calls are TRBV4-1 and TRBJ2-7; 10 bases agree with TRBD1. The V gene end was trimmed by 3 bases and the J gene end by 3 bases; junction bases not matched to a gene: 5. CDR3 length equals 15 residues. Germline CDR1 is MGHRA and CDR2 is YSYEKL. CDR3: CASSQTGTGVYEQYF. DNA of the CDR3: TGCGCCAGCAGCCAGACCGGGACAGGGGTCTACGAGCAGTACTTC.

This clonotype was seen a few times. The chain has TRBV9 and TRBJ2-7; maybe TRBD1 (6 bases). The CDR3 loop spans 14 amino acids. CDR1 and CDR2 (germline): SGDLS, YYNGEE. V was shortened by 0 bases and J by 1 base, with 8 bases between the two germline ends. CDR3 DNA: TGTGCCAGCAGCGTAGGGGACACGTCCTACGAGCAGTACTTC. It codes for CASSVGDTSYEQYF.

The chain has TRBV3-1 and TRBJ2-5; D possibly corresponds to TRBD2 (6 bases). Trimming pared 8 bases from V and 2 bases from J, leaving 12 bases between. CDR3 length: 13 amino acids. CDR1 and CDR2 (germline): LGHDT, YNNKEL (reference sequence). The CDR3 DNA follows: TGTGCCAGCTGCGGGGTAACACAAGAGACCCAGTACTTC. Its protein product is CASCGVTQETQYF.

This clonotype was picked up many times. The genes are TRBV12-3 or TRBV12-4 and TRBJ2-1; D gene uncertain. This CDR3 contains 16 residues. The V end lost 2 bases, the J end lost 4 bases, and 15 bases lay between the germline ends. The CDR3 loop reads CASSLFLVQAYNEQFF. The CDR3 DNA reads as TGTGCCAGCAGTTTATTTCTTGTGCAGGCTTACAATGAGCAGTTCTTC.

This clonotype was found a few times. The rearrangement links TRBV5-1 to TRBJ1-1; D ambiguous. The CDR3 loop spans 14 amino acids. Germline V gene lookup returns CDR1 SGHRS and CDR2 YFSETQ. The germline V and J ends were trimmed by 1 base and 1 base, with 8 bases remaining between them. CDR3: CASSLIPANTEAFF. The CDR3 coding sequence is TGCGCCAGCAGCTTGATTCCGGCGAACACTGAAGCTTTCTTT.

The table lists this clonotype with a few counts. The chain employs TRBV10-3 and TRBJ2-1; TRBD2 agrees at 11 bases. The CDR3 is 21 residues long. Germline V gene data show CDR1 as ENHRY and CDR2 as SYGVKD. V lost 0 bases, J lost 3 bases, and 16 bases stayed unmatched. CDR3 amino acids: CAISESKKLGLAGIFYNEQFF. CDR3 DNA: TGTGCCATCAGTGAGTCGAAAAAACTAGGACTAGCGGGCATATTCTACAATGAGCAGTTCTTC.

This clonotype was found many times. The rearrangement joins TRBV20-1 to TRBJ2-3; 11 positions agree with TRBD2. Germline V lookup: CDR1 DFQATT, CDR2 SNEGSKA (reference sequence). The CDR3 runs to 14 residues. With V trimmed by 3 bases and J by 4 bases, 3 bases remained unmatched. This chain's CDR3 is CSARGTSGADTQYF. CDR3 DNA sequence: TGCAGTGCTAGGGGGACTAGCGGCGCAGATACGCAGTATTTT.

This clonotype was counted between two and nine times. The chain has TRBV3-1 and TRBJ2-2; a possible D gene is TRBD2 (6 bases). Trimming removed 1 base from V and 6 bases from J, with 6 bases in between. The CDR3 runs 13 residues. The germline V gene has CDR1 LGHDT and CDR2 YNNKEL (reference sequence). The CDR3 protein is CASSQGGAGELFF. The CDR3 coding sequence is TGTGCCAGCAGCCAAGGGGGGGCCGGGGAGCTGTTTTTT.

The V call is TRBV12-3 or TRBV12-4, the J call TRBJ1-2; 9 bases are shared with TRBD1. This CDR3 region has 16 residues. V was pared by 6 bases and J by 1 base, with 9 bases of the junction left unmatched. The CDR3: CASRTDDRGDNYGYTF. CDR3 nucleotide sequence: TGTGCCAGCAGGACCGATGACAGGGGGGATAACTATGGCTACACCTTC.

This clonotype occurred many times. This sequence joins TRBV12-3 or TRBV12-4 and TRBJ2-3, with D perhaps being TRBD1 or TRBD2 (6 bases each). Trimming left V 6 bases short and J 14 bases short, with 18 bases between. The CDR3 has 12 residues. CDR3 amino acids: CASSLGGLLWYF. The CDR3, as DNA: TGTGCCAGCAGCCTCGGGGGCCTCCTATGGTATTTT.

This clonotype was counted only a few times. As DNA, the CDR3 is TGTGCCAGCAGTTACTCCCGGACTAGCGGGAGGGCCAATGAGCAGTTCTTC. It codes for CASSYSRTSGRANEQFF. The rearrangement joins TRBV6-2 or TRBV6-3 to TRBJ2-1; 15 bases align to TRBD2. V was pared by 0 bases and J by 6 bases, with 3 bases of the junction left unmatched. The germline V gene has CDR1 MNHEY and CDR2 SVGEGT. The CDR3 is 17 residues long.

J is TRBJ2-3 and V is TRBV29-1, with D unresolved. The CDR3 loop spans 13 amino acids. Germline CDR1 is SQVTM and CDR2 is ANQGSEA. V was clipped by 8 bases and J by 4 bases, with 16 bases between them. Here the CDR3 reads CSSEGLVSDTQYF. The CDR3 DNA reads TGCAGCTCAGAAGGTCTAGTTTCAGATACGCAGTATTTT.

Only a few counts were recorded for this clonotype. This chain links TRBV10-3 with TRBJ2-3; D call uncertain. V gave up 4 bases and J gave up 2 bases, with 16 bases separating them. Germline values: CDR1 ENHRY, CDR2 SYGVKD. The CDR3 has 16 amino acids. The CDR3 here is CAISAPVAASTDTQYF. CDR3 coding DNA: TGTGCCATCAGTGCCCCGGTGGCGGCATCCACAGATACGCAGTATTTT.

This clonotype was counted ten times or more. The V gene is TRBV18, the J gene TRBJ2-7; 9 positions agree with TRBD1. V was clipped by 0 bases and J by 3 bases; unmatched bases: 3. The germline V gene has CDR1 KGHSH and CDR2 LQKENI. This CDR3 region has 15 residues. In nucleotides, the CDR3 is TGTGCCAGCTCACCACCGGGACAGGGTTTCTACGAGCAGTACTTC. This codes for CASSPPGQGFYEQYF.

This CDR3 reads CASSDYLTATNEKLFF. The CDR3, as DNA: TGTGCCAGCAGCGATTACCTAACCGCAACTAATGAAAAACTGTTTTTT. The chain employs TRBV2 and TRBJ1-4; D unresolved. Trimming removed 6 bases from V and 0 bases from J, with 14 bases in between. The V gene's germline CDR1 is SNHLY and CDR2 FYNNEI. This CDR3 is built from 16 residues. The full variable domain, in which reference TRBV2 and TRBJ1-4 provide the parts outside the CDR3, is EPEVTQTPSHQVTQMGQEVILRCVPISNHLYFYWYRQILGQKVEFLVSFYNNEISEKSEIFDDQFSVERPDGSNFTLKIRSTKLEDSAMYFCASSDYLTATNEKLFFGSGTQLSVL.

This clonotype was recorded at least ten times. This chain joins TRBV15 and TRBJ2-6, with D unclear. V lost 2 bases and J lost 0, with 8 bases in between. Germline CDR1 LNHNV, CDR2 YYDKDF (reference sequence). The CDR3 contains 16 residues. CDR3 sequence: CATSRLQSSGANVLTF. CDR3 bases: TGTGCCACCAGCAGATTACAGAGCTCTGGGGCCAACGTCCTGACTTTC. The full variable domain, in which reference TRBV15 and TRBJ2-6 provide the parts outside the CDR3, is DAMVIQNPRYQVTQFGKPVTLSCSQTLNHNVMYWYQQKSSQAPKLLFHYYDKDFNNEADTPDNFQSRRPNTSFCFLDIRSPGLGDTAMYLCATSRLQSSGANVLTFGAGSRLTVL.

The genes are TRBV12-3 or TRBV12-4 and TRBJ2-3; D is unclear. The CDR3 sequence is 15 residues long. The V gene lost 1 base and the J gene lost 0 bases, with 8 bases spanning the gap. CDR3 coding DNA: TGTGCCAGCAGTTTAGGGATTCTAAGCACAGATACGCAGTATTTT. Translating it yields CASSLGILSTDTQYF.

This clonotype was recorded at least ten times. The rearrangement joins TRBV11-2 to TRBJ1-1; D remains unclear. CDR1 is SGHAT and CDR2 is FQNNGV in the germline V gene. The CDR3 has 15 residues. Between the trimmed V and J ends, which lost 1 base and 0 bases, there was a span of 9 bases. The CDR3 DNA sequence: TGTGCCAGCAGCTTAGCCAGTGAGATGAACACTGAAGCTTTCTTT. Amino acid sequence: CASSLASEMNTEAFF.

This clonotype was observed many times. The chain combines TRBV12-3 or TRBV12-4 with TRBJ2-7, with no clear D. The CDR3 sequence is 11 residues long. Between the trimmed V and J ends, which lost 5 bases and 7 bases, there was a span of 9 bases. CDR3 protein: CASSNEAEQYV. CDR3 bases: TGTGCCAGCAGTAATGAGGCGGAGCAGTACGTC.

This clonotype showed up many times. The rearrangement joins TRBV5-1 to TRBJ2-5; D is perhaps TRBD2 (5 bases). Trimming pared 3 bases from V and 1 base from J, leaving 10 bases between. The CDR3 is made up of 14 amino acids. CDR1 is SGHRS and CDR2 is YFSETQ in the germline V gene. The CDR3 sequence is CASSSKRIQETQYF. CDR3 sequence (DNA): TGCGCCAGCAGCTCGAAGCGGATCCAAGAGACCCAGTACTTC.

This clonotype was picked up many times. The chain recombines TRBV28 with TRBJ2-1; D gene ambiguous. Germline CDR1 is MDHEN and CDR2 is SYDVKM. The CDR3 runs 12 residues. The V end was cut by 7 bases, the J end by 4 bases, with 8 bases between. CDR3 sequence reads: CASTLGYNEQFF. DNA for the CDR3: TGTGCCAGCACCTTGGGGTACAATGAGCAGTTCTTC.

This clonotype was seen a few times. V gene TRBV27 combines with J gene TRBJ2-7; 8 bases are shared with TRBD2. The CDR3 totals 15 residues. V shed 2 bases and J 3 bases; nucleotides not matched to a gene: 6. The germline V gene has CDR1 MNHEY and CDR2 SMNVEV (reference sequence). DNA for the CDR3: TGTGCCAGCAGTTTAGGTCGGGGGGGCTTCTACGAGCAGTACGTC. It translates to CASSLGRGGFYEQYV.

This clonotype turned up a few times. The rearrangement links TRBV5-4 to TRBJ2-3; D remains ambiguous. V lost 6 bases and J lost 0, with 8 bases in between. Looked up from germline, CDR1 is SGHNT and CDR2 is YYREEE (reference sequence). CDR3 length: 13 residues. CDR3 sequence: CASKLESTDTQYF. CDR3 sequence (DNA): TGTGCCAGCAAGTTGGAGAGCACAGATACGCAGTATTTT.

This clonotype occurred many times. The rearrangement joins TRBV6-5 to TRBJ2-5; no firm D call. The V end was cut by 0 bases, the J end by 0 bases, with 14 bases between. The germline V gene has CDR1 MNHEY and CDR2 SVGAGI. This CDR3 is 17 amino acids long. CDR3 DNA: TGTGCCAGCAGTTACTCGAGGCCAAACTACCACCAAGAGACCCAGTACTTC. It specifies CASSYSRPNYHQETQYF.

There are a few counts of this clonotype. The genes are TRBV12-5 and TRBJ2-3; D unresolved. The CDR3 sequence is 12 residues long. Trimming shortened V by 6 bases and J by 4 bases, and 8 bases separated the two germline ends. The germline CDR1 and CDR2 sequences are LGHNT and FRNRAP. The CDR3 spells CASGLWADTQYF. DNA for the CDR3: TGTGCTAGTGGCTTATGGGCAGATACGCAGTATTTT.

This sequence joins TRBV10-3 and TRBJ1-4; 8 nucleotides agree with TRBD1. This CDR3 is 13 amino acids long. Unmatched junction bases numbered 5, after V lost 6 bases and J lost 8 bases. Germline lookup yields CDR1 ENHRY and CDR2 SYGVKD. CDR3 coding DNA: TGTGCCATCAGGAGGGCAGGGGGCGAAAAACTGTTTTTT. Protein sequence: CAIRRAGGEKLFF.

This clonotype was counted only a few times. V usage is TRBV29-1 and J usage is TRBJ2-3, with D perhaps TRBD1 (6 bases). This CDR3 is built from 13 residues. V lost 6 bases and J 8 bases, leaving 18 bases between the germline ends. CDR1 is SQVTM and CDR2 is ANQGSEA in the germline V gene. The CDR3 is CSVWVGAHGTQYF. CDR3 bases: TGCAGCGTGTGGGTGGGGGCCCATGGTACGCAGTATTTT.